A selection of T cell receptor beta chains follows, all from one sample in a study of shared clonotypes between healthy human individuals. Sequenced by immunoSEQ multiplex PCR; TCRdb stores in-frame clones only, minus some. Of some 2 million clones listed, about 95% are singletons. Sequenced material: naive CD8+ T cells sorted from blood. Receptor source: a man between 18 and 35 years old in good health. Both conserved end residues are part of each CDR3. The D gene is left open where the match is weak. Expanded clones are given a class, and other clones once, few, many or no size at all.

TRBJ2-5 NA NA TRBV5-6 TGTGCCAGCAGCTTGGCCAACAGCCAAGAGACCCAGTACTTC CASSLANSQETQYF
TRBJ2-7 TRBD2 once TRBV6-5 TGTGCCAGCAGCCTGGGACTAGGGGACTTCTACGAGCAGTACTTC CASSLGLGDFYEQYF
TRBJ1-2 NA few TRBV29-1 TGCAGCGTTGAAGGGACCTATGGCTACACCTTC CSVEGTYGYTF
TRBJ2-7 TRBD1 NA TRBV6-5 TGTGCCAGCAGCTTTACAGGGGGGTACGAGCAGTACTTC CASSFTGGYEQYF
TRBJ1-3 TRBD1 few TRBV19 TGTGCCACCGCGACAGGGGACGGAAACACCATATATTTT CATATGDGNTIYF
TRBJ2-2 NA NA TRBV5-6 TGTGCCAGCAGCTCCCCGGCCGCGGATACCGGGGAGCTGTTTTTT CASSSPAADTGELFF
TRBJ2-2 TRBD1 NA TRBV7-9 TGTGCCAGCAGCTACGACAGGGGGCTCACCGGGGAGCTGTTTTTT CASSYDRGLTGELFF
TRBJ2-1 TRBD1 once TRBV18 TGTGCCAGCTCACCACCGCCGGGACAGGCCTACAATGAGCAGTTCTTC CASSPPPGQAYNEQFF
TRBJ1-5 NA NA TRBV6-6 TGTGCCAGCAGTTGGGCAGGGGAAGGCCAGCCCCAGCATTTT CASSWAGEGQPQHF
TRBJ2-2 NA NA TRBV6-5 TGTGCCAGCAGTTACTCGTCAGGGCCCGGGGAGCTGTTTTTT CASSYSSGPGELFF
TRBJ2-1 NA NA TRBV28 TGTGCCAGCAGTTCACGCGAGAGGTGGGGGAGCTCCTACAATGAGCAGTTCTTC CASSSRERWGSSYNEQFF
TRBJ1-4 NA NA TRBV27 TGTGCCAGCACCAATCAGGCAGGGCCTAATGAAAAACTGTTTTTT CASTNQAGPNEKLFF
TRBJ1-4 NA NA TRBV30 TGTGCCTGGAGTATTGCCAACGAGGATGAAAAACTGTTTTTT CAWSIANEDEKLFF
TRBJ1-1 TRBD1 NA TRBV13 TGTGCCAGCAGCTTAATGGGACAGATAATGAACACTGAAGCTTTCTTT CASSLMGQIMNTEAFF
TRBJ2-7 NA NA TRBV13 TGTGCCAGCAGCTTAGGCAGGAGTTCCTACGAGCAGTACTTC CASSLGRSSYEQYF
TRBJ2-1 NA NA TRBV2 TGTGCCAGCATATTTCTGATTTCACAGAACAATGAGCAGTTCTTC CASIFLISQNNEQFF
TRBJ2-5 NA NA TRBV5-6 TGTGCCAGCAGCTGGGGCCCGGCGATGGAGACCCAGTACTTC CASSWGPAMETQYF
TRBJ2-7 NA NA TRBV29-1 TGCAGCGTTGTAGGGCCCGCTTTCCACGAGCAGTACTTC CSVVGPAFHEQYF
TRBJ2-3 NA NA TRBV12-5 TGTGCTAGTGGCTCCGGGACTTATACAGATACGCAGTATTTT CASGSGTYTDTQYF
TRBJ2-7 TRBD1 NA TRBV12-5 TGTGCTAGTGGTTCTCGGGACAGGGTTTACGAGCAGTACTTC CASGSRDRVYEQYF
TRBJ2-7 TRBD1 NA TRBV9 TGTGCCAGCAGCGACTCGGCGGGGACAGGGGGTGACGAGCAGTACTTC CASSDSAGTGGDEQYF
TRBJ2-7 TRBD2 once TRBV7-8 TGTGCCAGCAGCCCTGGACTAGCGGGGGTATCCTACGAGCAGTACTTC CASSPGLAGVSYEQYF
TRBJ2-7 NA NA TRBV30 TGTGCCTGGAGGACCATCTACGAGCAGTACTTC CAWRTIYEQYF
TRBJ2-4 TRBD2 NA TRBV5-1 TGCGCCAGCAGCGACCCCTGGAGCGGGGGGGCACCCAAAAACATTCAGTACTTC CASSDPWSGGAPKNIQYF
TRBJ2-3 NA NA TRBV4-3 TGCGCCAGCAGCCAAGGACTATTCACAGATACGCAGTATTTT CASSQGLFTDTQYF
TRBJ2-5 NA NA TRBV4-1 TGCGCCAGCAGCTACCAGGTTACGGAGACCCAGTACTTC CASSYQVTETQYF
TRBJ2-5 NA NA TRBV6-5 TGTGCCAGCAGCCCCTACAGGAACCAAGAGACCCAGTACTTC CASSPYRNQETQYF
TRBJ2-7 TRBD1 NA TRBV10-2 TGCGCCAGCAGTGAGGACAGGGTCTACGAGCAGTACTTC CASSEDRVYEQYF
TRBJ1-2 NA NA TRBV29-1 TGCAGCGCCTGGGCAGGAGGGTATGGCTACACCTTC CSAWAGGYGYTF
TRBJ2-7 NA NA TRBV7-9 TGTGCCAGCAGCTCCCGGATGAACTACGAGCAGTACTTC CASSSRMNYEQYF
TRBJ2-7 NA NA TRBV11-2 TGTGCCAGCTGGGGAAGTGACAGCGCTGCCTCCTACGAGCAGTACTTC CASWGSDSAASYEQYF
TRBJ2-7 NA NA TRBV20-1 TGCAGTGCTCCAGAAGGGTACGAGCAGTACTTC CSAPEGYEQYF
TRBJ1-4 TRBD1 NA TRBV30 TGTGCCTGGAGTGTACAGGGGGCGCTTAATGAAAAACTGTTTTTT CAWSVQGALNEKLFF
TRBJ2-3 NA NA TRBV30 TGTGCCCTCGACGGGGAGGTAGATACGCAGTATTTT CALDGEVDTQYF
TRBJ1-2 NA NA TRBV28 TGTGCCAGCGAGGGGGGCTCTTTCTATGGCTACACCTTC CASEGGSFYGYTF
TRBJ2-6 NA NA TRBV9 TGTGCCAGCCGCAACAAGCTCAAACAAAGTCGGGCCAACGTCCTGACTTTC CASRNKLKQSRANVLTF
TRBJ2-5 NA NA TRBV13 TGTGCCAGCAGCGATGAGCGGGAAGAGACCCAGTACTTC CASSDEREETQYF
TRBJ2-3 NA NA TRBV6-6 TGTGCCAGCCCTGGTCAGGGGAGAGCATCTACGCAGTATTTT CASPGQGRASTQYF
TRBJ2-7 TRBD1 once TRBV7-6 TGTGCCAGCAGCCCAGGACAGGGAAGCACCTACGAGCAGTACTTC CASSPGQGSTYEQYF
TRBJ2-7 NA NA TRBV6-1 TGTGCCAGCAGTCATTTTAGTGGGTCCAACGAGCAGTACTTC CASSHFSGSNEQYF
TRBJ2-7 TRBD1 NA TRBV7-9 TGTGCCAGCAGCTCCCGGGACAGAGCCCCATCCTACGAGCAGTACTTC CASSSRDRAPSYEQYF
TRBJ2-5 TRBD1 NA TRBV5-3 TGTGCCAGAAGTCCTGACAGGGACAGTAGTAGGGAGACCCAGTACTTC CARSPDRDSSRETQYF
TRBJ2-7 TRBD2 NA TRBV9 TGTGCCAGCAGCTTAGGAACTAGCGGGATCTACGAGCAGTACTTC CASSLGTSGIYEQYF
TRBJ2-7 TRBD2 NA TRBV5-4 TGTGCCAGCAGCACGATAGCGGGGGGGCCGTTGTACGAGCAGTACTTC CASSTIAGGPLYEQYF
TRBJ2-1 TRBD2 NA TRBV2 TGTGCCAGCAGTGAACTAGCGGGGCGGTACAATGAGCAGTTCTTC CASSELAGRYNEQFF
TRBJ2-7 NA NA TRBV11-2 TGTGCCAGCAGCTTATATGGGGACAACTACGAGCAGTACTTC CASSLYGDNYEQYF
TRBJ2-3 TRBD2 NA TRBV7-6 TGTGCCAGCAGCTTAGCGGGGGGGAGAGATACGCAGTATTTT CASSLAGGRDTQYF
TRBJ1-5 NA NA TRBV19 TGTGCCAGTAGTATAGGGGGGTTCCAGCCCCAGCATTTT CASSIGGFQPQHF
TRBJ2-7 NA NA TRBV4-1 TGCGCCAGCAGCTCCAGGCTCTTTCCTCCGGGGGAGCAGTACTTC CASSSRLFPPGEQYF
TRBJ2-1 TRBD2 NA TRBV4-1 TGCGCCAGCAGCCCCGAGCGGGGGGCAAACAATGAGCAGTTCTTC CASSPERGANNEQFF
TRBJ1-2 TRBD1 NA TRBV7-9 TGTGCCAGCAGCTTAGGCCCAGGGGGCGCGGGGTATGGCTACACCTTC CASSLGPGGAGYGYTF
TRBJ2-7 NA NA TRBV7-9 TGTGCCAGCAGCCTGGACAGATTGGGCGAGCAGTACTTC CASSLDRLGEQYF
TRBJ2-7 TRBD1 NA TRBV5-1 TGCGCCAGCAGCTTGGTTCAGGGGGCCTACGAGCAGTACTTC CASSLVQGAYEQYF
TRBJ2-3 NA NA TRBV4-2 TGTGCCAGCAGCCAAGAAGTCCGGGCGACTAGTCTTGCAGATACGCAGTATTTT CASSQEVRATSLADTQYF
TRBJ1-6 NA NA TRBV9 TGTGCCAGCAGCTGGACTTCTAGCTCCTATAATTCACCCCTCCACTTT CASSWTSSSYNSPLHF